The rows below give T cell receptor beta chains drawn from one sample of a study of blood T cell repertoires in COVID-19. Sequencing used immunoSEQ multiplex PCR; TCRdb keeps in-frame clones, though not all of them. The data contain about 190,000 clones, approximately 90% of them singletons. Sequenced input: peripheral blood. These TCRs come from a woman in her thirties with active or convalescent COVID-19. Both conserved end residues are part of each CDR3. The D gene is left open where the match is weak. Only part of the rows carry a size: once, few, many, or a class if the clone is expanded.

TRBJ2-3 | once | TRBV3-1/TRBV3-2 | NA | CASSQVVKIGRDTQYF | TGTGCCAGCAGCCAAGTAGTAAAAATTGGTAGAGATACGCAGTATTTT
TRBJ2-3 | NA | TRBV3-1/TRBV3-2 | NA | CASSQDSRTDTQYF | TGTGCCAGCAGCCAAGATTCCCGGACAGATACGCAGTATTTT
TRBJ2-2 | NA | TRBV21-1 | NA | CASSKGYKARGREVNTGELFF | TGTGCCAGCAGCAAAGGATATAAAGCCAGGGGGCGAGAGGTCAACACCGGGGAGCTGTTTTTT
TRBJ1-3 | NA | TRBV30 | NA | CAWSVRGLIGNTIYF | TGTGCCTGGAGTGTACGGGGTTTAATTGGAAACACCATATATTTT
TRBJ1-5 | once | TRBV7-9 | NA | CASSLGDQPQHF | TGTGCCAGCAGCTTGGGAGATCAGCCCCAGCATTTT
TRBJ1-1 | NA | TRBV3-1/TRBV3-2 | TRBD1 | CASSLTGDTEAFF | TGTGCCAGCAGCCTGACAGGGGACACTGAAGCTTTCTTT
TRBJ1-1 | NA | TRBV2 | NA | CASSEVLGGDTEAFF | TGTGCCAGCAGTGAAGTTCTAGGGGGGGACACTGAAGCTTTCTTT
TRBJ1-3 | NA | TRBV19 | TRBD1 | CASSPWTGKIGNTIYF | TGTGCCAGTAGTCCGTGGACAGGGAAGATTGGAAACACCATATATTTT
TRBJ1-6 | NA | TRBV7-2 | TRBD1 | CASSFATGAQILPLHF | TGTGCCAGCAGCTTTGCGACAGGGGCGCAAATCTTACCCCTCCACTTT
TRBJ1-2 | NA | TRBV24-1 | NA | CATSDLTGEDLYGYTF | TGTGCCACCAGTGATTTGACAGGCGAAGATCTCTATGGCTACACCTTC
TRBJ2-1 | NA | TRBV6-5 | NA | CASTWAGTYNEQFF | TGTGCCAGCACTTGGGCGGGGACCTACAATGAGCAGTTCTTC
TRBJ2-7 | NA | TRBV19 | NA | CASSGSSSYEQYF | TGTGCCAGTAGTGGGTCTAGCTCCTACGAGCAGTACTTC
TRBJ1-2 | NA | TRBV2 | NA | CASSEYTGNYGYTF | TGTGCCAGCAGTGAATATACAGGGAACTATGGCTACACCTTC
TRBJ2-1 | NA | TRBV29-1 | TRBD2 | CSVELATSGSGNEQFF | TGCAGCGTTGAATTGGCGACTAGCGGGAGCGGCAATGAGCAGTTCTTC
TRBJ2-5 | NA | TRBV5-1 | TRBD2 | CASRAGGQETQYF | TGCGCCAGCAGAGCGGGAGGCCAAGAGACCCAGTACTTC
TRBJ2-2 | NA | TRBV11-2 | TRBD1 | CASSLVRLTGVNTGELFF | TGTGCCAGCAGCTTAGTCCGCCTTACAGGGGTGAACACCGGGGAGCTGTTTTTT
TRBJ2-7 | NA | TRBV9 | NA | CASSVATQGIPYEQYF | TGTGCCAGCAGCGTAGCAACACAGGGAATCCCCTACGAGCAGTACTTC
TRBJ1-6 | once | TRBV28 | NA | CASSLSRDNSPLHF | TGTGCCAGCTCACTAAGCCGGGATAATTCACCCCTCCACTTT
TRBJ1-2 | few | TRBV6-1 | NA | CASSEDRGIVGYTF | TGTGCCAGCAGTGAAGATAGGGGAATAGTGGGCTACACCTTC
TRBJ2-3 | NA | TRBV5-1 | TRBD2 | CASGGVAGPTDTQYF | TGCGCCAGCGGGGGGGTAGCGGGACCCACAGATACGCAGTATTTT
TRBJ1-1 | few | TRBV25-1 | NA | CASRRQGTNTEAFF | TGTGCCAGCAGGAGGCAGGGGACGAACACTGAAGCTTTCTTT
TRBJ2-3 | NA | TRBV19 | TRBD1 | CASTKGTASTDTQYF | TGTGCCAGTACCAAAGGGACAGCTAGCACAGATACGCAGTATTTT
TRBJ2-7 | few | TRBV7-2 | NA | CASSLKGGTNEQYF | TGTGCCAGCAGCTTAAAGGGAGGGACAAACGAGCAGTACTTC
TRBJ1-3 | NA | TRBV7-9 | NA | CASSLGLHRGEGNTIYF | TGTGCCAGCAGCTTAGGGCTTCATCGGGGAGAAGGAAACACCATATATTTT
TRBJ2-5 | NA | TRBV13 | TRBD2 | CASSLMGVAGSETQYF | TGTGCCAGCAGCTTAATGGGAGTAGCGGGCTCTGAGACCCAGTACTTC
TRBJ2-7 | NA | TRBV4-1 | TRBD2 | CASSRGLAESYEQYF | TGCGCCAGCAGCCGTGGACTAGCGGAATCCTACGAGCAGTACTTC
TRBJ2-3 | NA | TRBV2 | TRBD2 | CASSASGTSGRDSPTDTQYF | TGTGCCAGCAGTGCCTCCGGGACTAGCGGGAGGGATTCCCCCACAGATACGCAGTATTTT
TRBJ2-1 | NA | TRBV19 | NA | CASSRQSSYNEQFF | TGTGCCAGTAGCCGACAGAGCTCCTACAATGAGCAGTTCTTC
TRBJ1-2 | NA | TRBV9 | NA | CASSVVTGMGYTF | TGTGCCAGCAGCGTAGTAACGGGGATGGGCTACACCTTC
TRBJ2-3 | NA | TRBV6-1 | NA | CASSEAAGYHTDTQYF | TGTGCCAGCAGTGAAGCGGCAGGGTATCACACAGATACGCAGTATTTT
TRBJ2-1 | NA | TRBV3-1/TRBV3-2 | TRBD2 | CASSQDRLAGVNEQFF | TGTGCCAGCAGCCAAGACCGGCTAGCGGGAGTGAATGAGCAGTTCTTC
TRBJ1-1 | NA | TRBV19 | TRBD1 | CASSIWGQGFNTEAFF | TGTGCCAGTAGTATATGGGGACAGGGCTTCAACACTGAAGCTTTCTTT
TRBJ1-1 | few | TRBV6-5 | NA | CASLRTGNTEAFF | TGTGCCAGCCTTCGGACGGGAAACACTGAAGCTTTCTTT
TRBJ2-1 | NA | TRBV30 | NA | CAWSAMNEQFF | TGTGCCTGGAGTGCTATGAATGAGCAGTTCTTC
TRBJ2-1 | NA | TRBV3-1/TRBV3-2 | TRBD2 | CASSRGTSGSIGGNEQFF | TGTGCCAGCAGCCGCGGGACTAGCGGGAGCATTGGGGGCAATGAGCAGTTCTTC
TRBJ2-1 | NA | TRBV19 | TRBD1 | CASSRRRDRVVNEQFF | TGTGCCAGTAGTAGGCGGCGGGACAGGGTTGTAAATGAGCAGTTCTTC
TRBJ1-3 | NA | TRBV6-5 | NA | CASSYSRSHSGNTIYF | TGTGCCAGCAGTTACTCGAGATCCCACTCTGGAAACACCATATATTTT
TRBJ2-1 | NA | TRBV20-1 | TRBD2 | CSASILAGGEDEQFF | TGCAGTGCTAGTATCCTAGCGGGGGGGGAGGATGAGCAGTTCTTC
TRBJ2-7 | NA | TRBV11-2 | TRBD1 | CASSLSPGQYLRNYEQYF | TGTGCCAGCAGCTTATCGCCGGGACAGTATCTCCGGAACTACGAGCAGTACTTC
TRBJ1-6 | once | TRBV25-1 | NA | CASSENFGGNSPLHF | TGTGCCAGCAGTGAAAACTTCGGGGGTAATTCACCCCTCCACTTT
TRBJ1-4 | NA | TRBV6-5 | TRBD1 | CASRGTGDDEKLFF | TGTGCCAGCAGGGGAACAGGGGACGACGAAAAACTGTTTTTT
TRBJ2-1 | NA | TRBV18 | TRBD2 | CASSPATSGRAYNEQFF | TGTGCCAGCTCACCAGCGACTAGCGGGAGGGCCTACAATGAGCAGTTCTTC
TRBJ2-7 | NA | TRBV10-3 | TRBD1 | CAISESGFDRESYEQYF | TGTGCCATCAGTGAGTCTGGGTTCGACAGGGAGTCCTACGAGCAGTACTTC
TRBJ1-6 | NA | TRBV3-1/TRBV3-2 | TRBD1 | CASSGTAYYSPLHF | TGTGCCAGCAGCGGGACAGCCTATTATTCACCCCTCCACTTT
TRBJ1-5 | NA | TRBV18 | TRBD1 | CASSLAQGAGNQPQHF | TGTGCCAGCTCACTCGCACAGGGGGCGGGCAATCAGCCCCAGCATTTT
TRBJ1-5 | NA | TRBV6-6 | TRBD1 | CASSDQQGKGNQPQHF | TGTGCCAGCAGCGACCAACAGGGGAAGGGCAATCAGCCCCAGCATTTT